Listed below are T cell receptor beta chains from one sample, sequenced in a study of T cells in Graves' hyperthyroidism and ophthalmopathy. TCRdb re-analysed the multiplex PCR reads in MiXCR, keeping a single row per CDR3 protein. Counted here are about 690,000 distinct CDR3 sequences, around 16% occurring once; the ten biggest clones make up roughly a sixth. The sequenced sample was blood. The receptors originated from a man aged 45-65 years with Graves' hyperthyroidism. Both conserved end residues are part of each CDR3. The D gene is left open where the match is weak. Clone size is stated in some rows and not others, as once, few, many or a class when expanded.

clone_size: -
j_call: TRBJ2-1
d_call: TRBD2
v_call: TRBV11-2
cdr3_aa: CASSQGIGLAGGHSYNEQFF
cdr3_nt: TGTGCCAGCAGCCAAGGTATAGGGCTAGCGGGAGGGCACTCCTACAATGAGCAGTTCTTC

clone_size: many
j_call: TRBJ2-7
d_call: -
v_call: TRBV7-3
cdr3_aa: CASSYQQGYEQYF
cdr3_nt: TGTGCCAGCAGCTACCAACAGGGCTACGAGCAGTACTTC

clone_size: many
j_call: TRBJ2-3
d_call: -
v_call: TRBV20-1
cdr3_aa: CSAHSPQGRGTDTQYF
cdr3_nt: TGCAGTGCTCACTCCCCACAGGGTAGGGGCACAGATACGCAGTATTTT

clone_size: many
j_call: TRBJ2-7
d_call: -
v_call: TRBV9
cdr3_aa: CASSPDQGYEQYF
cdr3_nt: TGTGCCAGCAGCCCAGACCAGGGTTACGAGCAGTACTTC

clone_size: few
j_call: TRBJ2-3
d_call: TRBD2
v_call: TRBV2
cdr3_aa: CASSELAGGGDTQYF
cdr3_nt: TGTGCCAGCAGTGAACTAGCGGGAGGAGGTGATACGCAGTATTTT

clone_size: many
j_call: TRBJ1-1
d_call: TRBD1
v_call: TRBV27
cdr3_aa: CASSKDRVNTEAFF
cdr3_nt: TGTGCCAGCAGCAAGGACAGGGTGAACACTGAAGCTTTCTTT

clone_size: few
j_call: TRBJ2-1
d_call: TRBD2
v_call: TRBV30
cdr3_aa: CAWSSTRTSGSPFF
cdr3_nt: TGTGCCTGGAGCTCCACACGGACTAGCGGGAGCCCGTTCTTC

clone_size: -
j_call: TRBJ2-5
d_call: -
v_call: TRBV11-2
cdr3_aa: CASSLGVGGTEQETQYF
cdr3_nt: TGTGCCAGCAGCTTAGGTGTTGGAGGGACAGAGCAAGAGACCCAGTACTTC

clone_size: -
j_call: TRBJ2-2
d_call: -
v_call: TRBV2
cdr3_aa: CASSVQDANTGELFF
cdr3_nt: TGTGCCAGCAGTGTCCAGGATGCGAACACCGGGGAGCTGTTTTTT

clone_size: -
j_call: TRBJ2-5
d_call: -
v_call: TRBV27
cdr3_aa: CASSLRGTAIEYF
cdr3_nt: TGTGCCAGCAGTTTACGGGGGACAGCGATCGAGTACTTC

clone_size: many
j_call: TRBJ1-6
d_call: TRBD1
v_call: TRBV27
cdr3_aa: CASSLSAGGTTPLHF
cdr3_nt: TGTGCCAGCAGTTTGAGTGCAGGGGGTACAACGCCCCTCCACTTT

clone_size: -
j_call: TRBJ1-1
d_call: -
v_call: TRBV7-9
cdr3_aa: CASSALQGSFEAFF
cdr3_nt: TGTGCCAGCAGCGCACTACAGGGATCCTTTGAAGCTTTCTTT

clone_size: many
j_call: TRBJ1-1
d_call: -
v_call: TRBV30
cdr3_aa: CAWSRGRNTEAFF
cdr3_nt: TGTGCCTGGAGTCGAGGCAGGAACACTGAAGCTTTCTTT

clone_size: many
j_call: TRBJ2-1
d_call: TRBD2
v_call: TRBV28
cdr3_aa: CASSRVRIGEGEQFF
cdr3_nt: TGTGCCAGCAGCCGAGTTAGGATAGGGGAGGGTGAGCAGTTCTTC

clone_size: -
j_call: TRBJ2-1
d_call: -
v_call: TRBV19
cdr3_aa: CASSIFGGDEQFF
cdr3_nt: TGTGCCAGTAGTATATTTGGAGGGGATGAGCAGTTCTTC

clone_size: many
j_call: TRBJ2-1
d_call: TRBD1
v_call: TRBV24-1
cdr3_aa: CATSGYAGTGERNEQFF
cdr3_nt: TGTGCCACCAGTGGGTATGCCGGGACAGGAGAAAGGAATGAGCAGTTCTTC

clone_size: many
j_call: TRBJ2-7
d_call: -
v_call: TRBV6-1
cdr3_aa: CASTAQQGYEQYF
cdr3_nt: TGTGCCAGCACAGCCCAACAGGGATACGAGCAGTACTTC